The next 17 T cell receptor beta chains were all read from a single sample in a study of tissue T cells after allogeneic stem cell transplantation. The repertoire was sequenced with immunoSEQ multiplex PCR; TCRdb's copy has only in-frame clones and lacks some. The sample has about 48,000 clones, about three quarters seen once. The sequencing sample was made of sorted cells pooled from one or two spleens. The receptors come from a pool of C57BL/6 mice in good health.

As for this clone: Gene names and germline refer to mouse. The sequenced fragment ends 1 residue before the CDR3 boundary, so the rest is inferred from the germline J gene. The rearrangement uses TRBV3 and TRBJ2-3, with 8 bases identical to TRBD1. Germline CDR1 reads SNHLY; CDR2 reads FYNGKV (reference sequence). After removal of 5 bases from V and 3 bases from J, the junction contained 10 bases not matched to a gene. The CDR3 spans 16 residues. The CDR3 protein is CASSQGDRRGAETLYF. The sequenced part of the CDR3 DNA is TGTGCCAGCAGCCAGGGGGACAGGAGGGGGGCAGAAACGCTGTAT.

Comments on this clone: The gene names given are mouse names. The read ends 1 residue early relative to the CDR3; the germline J gene fills the gap. The chain recombines TRBV15 with TRBJ1-1, with TRBD1 as a possible D gene (5 bases). Trimming removed 3 bases from V and 6 bases from J, with 8 bases in between. CDR1 is SGHND, CDR2 FRSKSL, per germline. The CDR3 extends over 12 amino acids. CDR3 sequence reads: CASSLGGSEVFF. The sequenced CDR3 bases are TGTGCCAGCAGTTTGGGGGGGTCAGAAGTCTTC.

In its sample, this clone was seen a few times. Mouse germline and gene names are used. The read terminates 1 residue before the CDR3 end, so the remaining end is supplied by the germline J gene. The chain employs TRBV13-2 and TRBJ1-3; D perhaps matches TRBD1 (5 bases). The CDR3 totals 14 residues. Looked up from germline, CDR1 is NNHNN and CDR2 is SYGAGS (reference sequence). V lost 2 bases to trimming and J lost 3 bases, with 9 bases between them. The CDR3 region is CASGDGGYGNTLYF. The sequenced CDR3 bases are TGTGCCAGCGGTGACGGGGGGTATGGAAATACGCTCTAT.

About this clone itself: Each gene name is a mouse one. The CDR3 extends 1 residue past the end of the read, so its final part is completed from the germline J gene. The chain couples TRBV13-1 to TRBJ1-1; 8 bases are a match to TRBD1. The germline V gene encodes CDR1 NSHNY and CDR2 SYGAGN. Trimming removed 6 bases from V and 1 base from J; junction bases left unmatched: 5. The CDR3 totals 14 residues. CDR3 bases read: TGTGCCAGCAACAAACAGGGGGGGAACACAGAAGTCTTC. It specifies CASNKQGGNTEVF. Given in full, the CDR3 is CASNKQGGNTEVFF.

Concerning this clone: Germline and genes here are mouse. The read terminates 1 residue before the CDR3 end, so the remaining end is supplied by the germline J gene. The rearrangement links TRBV24 to TRBJ1-2; D is possibly TRBD1 (5 bases). Germline CDR1 is KGHTA and CDR2 is FRNEEI. V was pared by 6 bases and J by 0 bases, with 5 bases between. The CDR3 spans 12 residues. The CDR3 bases that were read are TGTGCCAGCAGGGACACAAACTCCGACTACACC. Translation: CASRDTNSDYT. The CDR3 in its entirety is CASRDTNSDYTF.

Comments on this clone: Gene and germline names: mouse. The read finishes 1 residue shy of the CDR3 end, and the germline J gene is used to complete it. The V call is TRBV12-1, the J call TRBJ1-1, with D unclear. This CDR3 is 12 amino acids long. Germline assignment: CDR1 SGHSN and CDR2 HYEKVE. Trimming pared 2 bases from V and 0 bases from J, leaving 3 bases between. CDR3 bases read: TGTGCCAGCTCTCCTTCAAACACAGAAGTCTTC. It yields the protein CASSPSNTEVF. The CDR3 as a whole reads CASSPSNTEVFF.

Concerning this clone itself: Genes and germline come from the mouse. CDR3 bases read: TGTGCCAGCTCTCTCGATGGGGCTGGAAATACGCTCTAT. Translation: CASSLDGAGNTLY. The entire CDR3 protein is CASSLDGAGNTLYF. The gene calls are TRBV12-2 and TRBJ1-3; D gene uncertain. The read stops 1 residue short of the end of the CDR3; the missing end is completed from the germline J gene. Trimming shortened V by 0 bases and J by 2 bases, and 7 bases separated the two germline ends. The CDR3 loop spans 14 amino acids. Per the germline V gene, CDR1 is SGHLS and CDR2 is HYDKME.

In its sample, this clone was seen a few times. The gene names here belong to mouse. The read ends 1 residue shy of where the CDR3 ends; the end is completed using the germline J gene. The gene calls are TRBV3 and TRBJ2-7, with 12 bases matching TRBD2. V shed 5 bases, J shed 6 bases, and the junction held 8 bases outside the gene matches. The germline V gene has CDR1 SNHLY and CDR2 FYNGKV (reference sequence). The CDR3 sequence is 15 residues long. The part of the CDR3 DNA that was read is TGTGCCAGCAGCAGCGGACTGGGGGGGAGAGTTGAACAGTAC. This encodes CASSSGLGGRVEQY. The full CDR3 protein reads CASSSGLGGRVEQYF.

Details on this clone: Gene names follow the mouse nomenclature. Coverage ceases 1 residue before the CDR3 finishes, and the germline J gene fills in the end. This rearrangement joins TRBV31 to TRBJ2-3; 7 nucleotides align to TRBD1. V was pared by 5 bases and J by 0 bases, with 2 bases of the junction left unmatched. The CDR3 contains 13 residues. Germline V gene sequence: CDR1 GKSSPN, CDR2 SITVG. The covered CDR3 bases are TGTGCCTGGGGGACAGCTAGTGCAGAAACGCTGTAT. Amino acid sequence: CAWGTASAETLY. The whole CDR3 protein reads CAWGTASAETLYF.

As concerns this clone: Genes and germline are mouse. Read data end 1 residue before the CDR3 end; the end is taken from the germline J gene. The chain couples TRBV2 to TRBJ2-4, with 8 positions matching TRBD2. Germline-derived CDR1 and CDR2 are LGHNA and YSYQKL. V shed 0 bases, J shed 0 bases, and the junction held 8 bases outside the gene matches. CDR3 size: 18 residues. The CDR3 bases that were read are TGTGCCAGCAGCCAAGAAGTGGGGGGGTCCTCTAGTCAAAACACCTTGTAC. It is translated as CASSQEVGGSSSQNTLY. The whole CDR3 reads CASSQEVGGSSSQNTLYF.

Comment on this clone: Each gene name is a mouse one. The CDR3 extends 1 residue past the end of the read, so its final part is completed from the germline J gene. This chain joins TRBV16 and TRBJ2-5; TRBD1 matches at 7 bases. This CDR3 comprises 14 residues. The germline V gene encodes CDR1 SGHSA and CDR2 FRNQAP. The J segment lost 5 bases and the V segment lost 0 bases, leaving 2 bases of the junction unmatched. CDR3 in amino acids: CASSLDGTVDTQYF. The covered CDR3 bases are TGTGCAAGCAGCTTAGATGGGACAGTAGACACCCAGTAC.

This clone has just a few counts. Germline and genes: mouse. The read terminates 1 residue before the CDR3 end, so the remaining end is supplied by the germline J gene. V usage is TRBV13-3 and J usage is TRBJ2-7; D is unclear. The CDR3 covers 9 residues. Trimming pared 0 bases from V and 8 bases from J, leaving 0 bases between. Germline V gene sequence: CDR1 NNHDY, CDR2 SYVADS. The sequenced part of the CDR3 DNA is TGTGCCAGCAGTGATGAACAGTAC. It specifies CASSDEQY. The whole CDR3 protein reads CASSDEQYF.

As concerns this clone: Gene names are the mouse ones. The read is 1 residue too short to cover the CDR3 end, so that end is filled in from the germline J gene. This sequence joins TRBV14 and TRBJ1-1; 7 positions agree with TRBD1. Trimming at V came to 3 bases and at J to 1 base, leaving 0 bases not matched to a gene. Germline V gives CDR1 SGHDT, CDR2 FRDEAV. The length of the CDR3 is 13 residues. Incomplete CDR3 DNA: TGTGCCAGCAGTTGGACAGGGAACACAGAAGTCTTC. It is translated as CASSWTGNTEVF. The full-length CDR3 reads as CASSWTGNTEVFF.

This clone came up a few times. Genes and germline are mouse. The read stops 1 residue short of the end of the CDR3; the missing end is completed from the germline J gene. The chain couples TRBV13-1 to TRBJ2-7, with 9 bases that match TRBD2. The junction had 4 bases not matched to a gene; V was cut back by 2 bases and J by 7 bases. The germline CDR1 and CDR2 sequences are NSHNY and SYGAGN. This CDR3 has 13 amino acids. The CDR3 sequence is CASSEVGGLEQYF. Partial CDR3 DNA: TGTGCCAGCAGTGAGGTGGGGGGGCTGGAACAGTAC.

Of note for this clone: Gene names are the mouse ones. The read comes to an end 1 residue before the CDR3 does, leaving the germline J gene to fill in the end. This chain joins TRBV2 and TRBJ2-1; D gene ambiguous. The CDR3 length is 13 residues. Trimming shortened V by 6 bases and J by 1 base, and 7 bases separated the two germline ends. The germline V gene encodes CDR1 LGHNA and CDR2 YSYQKL. The CDR3 here is CASSQENYAEQFF. The CDR3 bases that were read are TGTGCCAGCAGTCAGGAGAACTATGCTGAGCAGTTC.

Comment on this clone: These gene names are mouse names. Read coverage stops 1 residue before the CDR3 terminus; the germline J gene supplies the remainder. The V call is TRBV13-2, the J call TRBJ2-5, with TRBD1 matching over 8 bases. CDR1 and CDR2 from the germline V gene are NNHNN and SYGAGS (reference sequence). This CDR3 has 14 amino acids. V shed 1 base and J 6 bases; nucleotides not matched to a gene: 4. The DNA read from the CDR3 is TGTGCCAGCGGTGATCCCAGGGGGCGTGACACCCAGTAC. Translated: CASGDPRGRDTQY. The entire CDR3 protein reads CASGDPRGRDTQYF.

Remarks on this clone: Gene names and germline refer to mouse. The read finishes 1 residue shy of the CDR3 end, and the germline J gene is used to complete it. V usage is TRBV31 and J usage is TRBJ2-7; 9 bases are shared with TRBD2. This CDR3 contains 14 residues. V dropped 0 bases and J dropped 7; count of bases not matched to a gene: 7. Germline V gene lookup returns CDR1 GKSSPN and CDR2 SITVG. Here the CDR3 reads CAWSLVGGAREQYF. The part of the CDR3 DNA that was read is TGTGCCTGGAGTCTAGTTGGGGGGGCGCGCGAACAGTAC.